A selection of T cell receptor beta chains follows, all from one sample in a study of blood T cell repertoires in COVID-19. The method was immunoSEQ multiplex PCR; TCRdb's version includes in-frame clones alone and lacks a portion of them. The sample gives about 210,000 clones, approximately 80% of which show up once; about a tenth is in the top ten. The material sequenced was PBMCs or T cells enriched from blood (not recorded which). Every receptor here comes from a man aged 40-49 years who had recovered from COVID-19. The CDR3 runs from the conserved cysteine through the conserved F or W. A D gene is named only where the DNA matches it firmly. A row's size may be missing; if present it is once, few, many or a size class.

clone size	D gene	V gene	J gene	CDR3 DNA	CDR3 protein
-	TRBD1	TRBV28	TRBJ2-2	TGTGCCAGCAGTTTCCGACAGGGCAGGACCGTAAAGGGATCCGGGGAGCTGTTTTTT	CASSFRQGRTVKGSGELFF
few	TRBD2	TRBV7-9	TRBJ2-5	TGTGCCAGCAGTCGAGGACTAGCGGGGGTGGAAGAGACCCAGTACTTC	CASSRGLAGVEETQYF
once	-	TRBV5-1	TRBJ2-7	TGCGCCAGCAGCCCAATCCGGGTGGACTCCTACGAGCAGTACTTC	CASSPIRVDSYEQYF
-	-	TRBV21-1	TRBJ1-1	TGTGCCAGCAGCAAAGGAGGGACAGGGGGAAAGCGGAACACTGAAGCTTTCTTT	CASSKGGTGGKRNTEAFF
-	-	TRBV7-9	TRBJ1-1	TGTGCCAGCAGCTTAGGCAGGCCGAACACTGAAGCTTTCTTT	CASSLGRPNTEAFF
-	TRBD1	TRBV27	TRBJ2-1	TGTGCCAGCAGTAGGGGGCCCTTTAAGAGGACAGGGGGCTCTGAGCAGTTCTTC	CASSRGPFKRTGGSEQFF
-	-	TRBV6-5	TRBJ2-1	TGTGCCAGTAATAACGGGGAGGCTTTCCTCTTC	CASNNGEAFLF
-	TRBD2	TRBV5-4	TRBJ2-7	TGTGCCAGCAGCTCTGGGACTAGCGGTCCCTACGAGCAGTACTTC	CASSSGTSGPYEQYF
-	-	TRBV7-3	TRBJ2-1	TGTGCCAGCAGCTTACAGCCAGGCGTGGGTAATGAGCAGTTCTTC	CASSLQPGVGNEQFF
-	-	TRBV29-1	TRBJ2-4	TGCAGCGTTGAAGACAGCGGCTTGTTTCAGTACTTC	CSVEDSGLFQYF
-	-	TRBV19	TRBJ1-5	TGTGCCAGTAGTCGGGGGATCTATCAGCCCCAGCATTTT	CASSRGIYQPQHF
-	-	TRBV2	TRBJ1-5	TGTGCCAGCAATAGGGGCCGCGATCAGCCCCAGCATTTT	CASNRGRDQPQHF
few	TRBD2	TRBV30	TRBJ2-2	TGTGCCTGGAGAGGACTAGCGGCGAACACCGGGGAGCTGTTTTTT	CAWRGLAANTGELFF
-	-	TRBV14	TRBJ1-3	TGTGCCAGCAGCCTTAATCCGGGACGCCGGGGGGGTACTGGAAACACCATATATTTT	CASSLNPGRRGGTGNTIYF
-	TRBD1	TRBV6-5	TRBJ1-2	TGTGCTACCTGCGGTCCCGGACAGGGTGGCTACACCTTC	CATCGPGQGGYTF
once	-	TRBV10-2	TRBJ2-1	TGCGCCAGCAGACTAGAATCCTACAATGAGCAGTTCTTC	CASRLESYNEQFF
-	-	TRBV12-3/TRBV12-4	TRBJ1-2	TGTGCCAGCAGTTTACCGGGGGAGGATGGCTACACCTTC	CASSLPGEDGYTF